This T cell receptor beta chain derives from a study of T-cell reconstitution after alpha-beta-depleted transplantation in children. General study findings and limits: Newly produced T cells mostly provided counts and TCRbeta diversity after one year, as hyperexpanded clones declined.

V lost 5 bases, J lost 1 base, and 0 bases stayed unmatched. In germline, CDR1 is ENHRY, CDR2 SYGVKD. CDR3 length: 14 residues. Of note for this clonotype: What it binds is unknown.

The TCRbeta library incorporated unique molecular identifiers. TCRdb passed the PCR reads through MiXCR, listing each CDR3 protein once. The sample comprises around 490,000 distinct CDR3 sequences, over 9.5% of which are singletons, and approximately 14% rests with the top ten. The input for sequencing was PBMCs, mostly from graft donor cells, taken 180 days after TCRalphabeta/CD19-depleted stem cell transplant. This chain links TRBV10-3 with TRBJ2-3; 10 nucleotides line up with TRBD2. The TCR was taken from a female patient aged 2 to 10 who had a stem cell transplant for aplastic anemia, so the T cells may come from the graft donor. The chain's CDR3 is CAISSGGGTDTQYF. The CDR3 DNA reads TGTGCCATCAGTAGCGGGGGGGGCACAGATACGCAGTATTTT.